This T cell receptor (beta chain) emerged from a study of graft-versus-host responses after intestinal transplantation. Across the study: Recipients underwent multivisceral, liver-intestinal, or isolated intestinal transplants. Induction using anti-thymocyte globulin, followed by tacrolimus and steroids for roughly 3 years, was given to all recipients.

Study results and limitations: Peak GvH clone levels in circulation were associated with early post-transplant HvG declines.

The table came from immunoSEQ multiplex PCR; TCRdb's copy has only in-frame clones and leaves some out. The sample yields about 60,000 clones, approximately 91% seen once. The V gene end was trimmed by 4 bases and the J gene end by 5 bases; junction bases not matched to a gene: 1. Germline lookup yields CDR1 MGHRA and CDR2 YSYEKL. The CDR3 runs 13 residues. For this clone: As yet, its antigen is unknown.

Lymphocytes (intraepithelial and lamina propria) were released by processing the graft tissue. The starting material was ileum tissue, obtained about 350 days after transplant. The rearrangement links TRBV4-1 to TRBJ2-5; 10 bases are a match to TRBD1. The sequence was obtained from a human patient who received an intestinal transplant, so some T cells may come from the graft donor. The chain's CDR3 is CASSRQGAETQYF. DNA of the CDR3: TGCGCCAGCAGCCGACAGGGGGCTGAGACCCAGTACTTC.